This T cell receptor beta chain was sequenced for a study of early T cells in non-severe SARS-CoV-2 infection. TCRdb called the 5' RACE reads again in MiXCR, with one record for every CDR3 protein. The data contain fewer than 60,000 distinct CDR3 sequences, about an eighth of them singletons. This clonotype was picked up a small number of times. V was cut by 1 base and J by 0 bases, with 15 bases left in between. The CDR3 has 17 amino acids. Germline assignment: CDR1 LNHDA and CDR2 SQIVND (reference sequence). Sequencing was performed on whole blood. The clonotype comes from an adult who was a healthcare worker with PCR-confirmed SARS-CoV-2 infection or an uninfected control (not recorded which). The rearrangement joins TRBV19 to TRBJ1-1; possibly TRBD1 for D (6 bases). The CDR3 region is CASSIAGALILNTEAFF. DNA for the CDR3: TGTGCCAGTAGTATAGCAGGGGCCCTTATATTGAACACTGAAGCTTTCTTT.